One and the same sample provided the 3 T cell receptor beta chains below, sequenced in a study of T cell clones after liver transplantation. Clones were sequenced by immunoSEQ multiplex PCR, and TCRdb holds only the in-frame ones, with some missing. The sample holds 70,000 to 85,000 clones, 75% to 85% seen once. The source material was CD4+ T cells from blood, sampled before liver transplant. These receptors all stem from a human donor who received a liver transplant.

The chain uses TRBV5-1 and TRBJ2-5, with unresolved D. Germline CDR1 reads SGHRS; CDR2 reads YFSETQ. Between the trimmed V and J ends, which lost 0 bases and 5 bases, there was a span of 11 bases. The CDR3 extends over 14 amino acids. CDR3 sequence reads: CASSLEGTGETQYF. DNA of the CDR3: TGCGCCAGCAGCTTGGAGGGTACTGGGGAGACCCAGTACTTC.

The chain has TRBV4-1 and TRBJ2-5; D not resolved. This CDR3 is 16 amino acids long. The ends were cut back, 4 bases at V and 3 bases at J, with 18 bases in the middle. The germline CDR1 and CDR2 sequences are MGHRA and YSYEKL. The CDR3 here is CASSPSPAGPEETQYF. DNA for the CDR3: TGCGCCAGCAGCCCCTCCCCTGCAGGCCCCGAAGAGACCCAGTACTTC.

The sample holds a few counts of this clone. The J gene is TRBJ2-5, the V gene TRBV6-5; 11 bases are a match to TRBD2. CDR3 size: 14 residues. Germline V gene lookup returns CDR1 MNHEY and CDR2 SVGAGI. V shed 8 bases and J 5 bases; nucleotides not matched to a gene: 7. The CDR3 loop is CASCRLAGSETQYF. The CDR3 coding sequence is TGTGCCAGCTGCAGACTAGCGGGATCTGAGACCCAGTACTTC.